This T cell receptor beta chain was profiled in a study of blood T cells in healthy people across ages. Every sample had a minimum of 6 million PBMCs isolated. Alongside a J-beta primer mix, a sample-barcoded 5' primer served in a second PCR lasting about 7 to 12 cycles. Every cDNA was tagged by a template-switch adaptor with 12 random nucleotides. MiXCR was run by TCRdb on the 5' RACE reads, yielding one entry per CDR3 protein. The repertoire holds 540,000 or so distinct CDR3 sequences, with around half as singletons. Study-level results: CMV status of donors was unknown, possibly confounding expanded clonotype changes. Calculation of diversity from one million T cells yielded estimates considered to be underestimates.

As for this clonotype: Its specificity is not known.

The TCR sequence derives from a man older than 75 in good health. The material sequenced was blood.

The CDR3 region is CSVEVRKISTDTQYF. CDR3 coding DNA: TGCAGCGTTGAAGTCCGGAAAATTTCCACAGATACGCAGTATTTT. The chain combines TRBV29-1 with TRBJ2-3, with no clear D. Germline assignment: CDR1 SQVTM and CDR2 ANQGSEA. The CDR3 loop spans 15 amino acids. V was pared by 1 base and J by 2 bases, with 13 bases between.